This TCR beta chain comes out of a study of T cells in Graves' hyperthyroidism and ophthalmopathy. On the study more broadly: Pretreatment peripheral blood was obtained at initial diagnosis.

At least 3 on the Clinical Activity Score was recorded for ophthalmopathy patients, who also had NOSPECS grade at least 4 and duration under 3 months. A few counts support this clonotype. Its antigen is unknown. The CDR3 runs 13 residues. Germline loops: CDR1 SGHRS, CDR2 YFSETQ. Trimming stripped 3 bases from V and 6 bases from J, with 13 bases between. Regarding the study as a whole: The model forecast ophthalmopathy, anticipating it by a median roughly 6 months before onset. The majority of expanded thyroid clonotypes above 0.001 also appeared in blood.

The TCR beta CDR3 regions underwent amplification using RNA transcripts as the source. The HTBI primer set drove a first-round RT-PCR of the TCR CDR3. TCRdb called the multiplex PCR reads again in MiXCR, with one record for every CDR3 protein. The sample lists some 490,000 distinct CDR3 sequences; approximately 22% were seen once. This rearrangement joins TRBV5-1 to TRBJ2-7; tentative D call: TRBD1 (6 bases). This receptor was obtained from a woman in her 70s with Graves' ophthalmopathy. Material for sequencing was blood. The CDR3 coding sequence is TGCGCCAGCAGCTGGGACATTCGGTCCGAGCAGTACTTC. Protein sequence: CASSWDIRSEQYF.